This T cell receptor (beta chain) is drawn from a study of beta chain features in type 1 diabetes (dated by TCRdb to the late 2010s). About the investigation overall: No differences in mean age, gender distribution, total cell number or subset yield were found between patients and healthy donors. The study compared TCRB repertoires of sorted circulating CD4+ T cell subsets between recently diagnosed type 1 diabetes patients and matched healthy donors. A total of 107,917,701 sorted cells were examined across all samples, and RNA yield correlated strongly with the number of cells per subset. Regulatory and stem cell-like memory subsets were isolated from only 8 patients and roughly eight healthy donors, whereas naive and central memory subsets came from all 30 or so donors. Overall study results and their limits: At VDJ recombination sites, type 1 diabetes patients had fewer insertions and more deleted nucleotides, which implies abnormalities in thymic rearrangement. The naive, central memory and regulatory TCRB repertoires appeared to resemble one another more closely among patients than among healthy donors. Type 1 diabetes patients showed a moderate but significant shortening of TCRB CDR3 length in all four CD4+ subsets. PCR may preferentially amplify shorter templates, but because patient and control samples were amplified and corrected together, any resulting skew would affect both groups equally. Sequencing cDNA rather than genomic DNA could over-represent highly expressing activated cells, although activation and CD3 levels did not differ between groups. Because the HLA sub-analyses included only small numbers of individuals, any influence of HLA type on TCRB rearrangement was left unresolved.

A note on this clone: Which antigen it targets is not known. Base qualities were left out, and no much larger clone turns up one base away.

A single peripheral blood draw of around 100 mL on average was collected from each donor into heparinised tubes. A BD FACSAria II was used to sort naive, central memory, regulatory and stem cell-like memory CD4+ T cells with a panel that included CD45RO, CCR7, CD25, CD127, CD95 and CD27. A purity above 98% was achieved for all sorted populations. PBMCs were separated immediately by Lymphoprep density gradient centrifugation and were stained directly, without being cultured. To minimize batch effects, samples were stained and sorted in pairs, one healthy donor with one patient per experiment. The entire isolated RNA was reverse transcribed using the High Capacity cDNA Reverse Transcription Kit, and thus expressed TCRB transcripts were sequenced. Naive, central memory and regulatory T cell samples underwent deep immunoSEQ sequencing, averaging approximately 3.5 million total reads per sample. Sorted cells were lysed in RLT buffer, and RNA was extracted using DNase-treated RNeasy Micro or Mini kits according to cell number. To prevent cross-contamination, each cell subset was processed individually, whereas patient and healthy donor samples were processed jointly. Using the immunoSEQ multiplex PCR, TCRB sequences were amplified from cDNA into 87-bp fragments spanning the CDR3 region. The amplicons were sequenced using the Illumina HiSeq platform. In the original analysis: Synthetic template baselines were used to correct PCR bias computationally, reads within Hamming distance 2 were collapsed, and singletons that could not be merged were discarded. Reads were aligned against IMGT so that V, D and J genes, CDR3 length and insertions or deletions at six rearrangement sites could be assigned. Clonotype counts were normalized to sorted cell number within each subset before computing true diversity and Gini coefficients with the tcR R package. The overlap coefficient, calculated on TCRB nucleotide sequences, was used to quantify repertoire sharing. TCRdb took over this immuneACCESS table, retaining in-frame rearrangements with V and J assigned. Such tables are incomplete; in checked studies, under half of the missing clones stem from an unresolved V gene, and the remainder is unexplained. The DNA gave D and trimming, while V, J and clone size come from that table. Within this sample are 150,000 or so clones, with around a tenth of them counted one time only. About 0.68% of the sample comes from the top ten.

This TCR came from a man between 18 and 35 years old in good health. Source material: central memory CD4+ T cells from blood.

The CDR3 region has the sequence CASSTDRLYEQYF. The base sequence is TGTGCCAGCAGCACCGACAGGCTCTACGAGCAGTACTTC. This chain joins TRBV7-3 to TRBJ2-7; the D gene is perhaps TRBD1, on 6 matching bases. CDR1 is given as SGHTA and CDR2 as FQGTGA, both from the germline V gene. Including cysteine and phenylalanine, the CDR3 has 13 amino acids. The read is trimmed to its CDR3 DNA, 39 bases read in frame from base 1. V and J lose 5 bases and 3 bases, and a span of 11 bases separates them.